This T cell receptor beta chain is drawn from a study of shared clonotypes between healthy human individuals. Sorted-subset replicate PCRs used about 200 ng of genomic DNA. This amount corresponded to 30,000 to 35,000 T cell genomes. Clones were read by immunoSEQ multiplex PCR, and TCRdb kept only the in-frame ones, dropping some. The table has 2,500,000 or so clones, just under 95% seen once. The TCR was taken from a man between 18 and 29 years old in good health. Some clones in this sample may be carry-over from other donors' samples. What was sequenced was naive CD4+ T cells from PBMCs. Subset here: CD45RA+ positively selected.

CDR3 coding DNA: TGTGCCAGCAGCCACCCCGACAGGGGGCCTCAGCCCCAGCATTTT. Protein product: CASSHPDRGPQPQHF. The J gene is TRBJ1-5, the V gene TRBV16, with 10 nucleotides matching TRBD1. The CDR3 covers 15 residues. V dropped 3 bases and J dropped 6; count of bases not matched to a gene: 5. The germline gives CDR1 KGHSY, CDR2 FQNENV. The full variable domain, in which reference TRBV16 and TRBJ1-5 provide the parts outside the CDR3, is GEEVAQTPKHLVRGEGQKAKLYCAPIKGHSYVFWYQQVLKNEFKFLISFQNENVFDETGMPKERFSAKCLPNSPCSLEIQATKLEDSAVYFCASSHPDRGPQPQHFGDGTRLSIL.